A selection of T cell receptor beta chains follows, all from one sample in a study of T-cell memory formation after mild COVID-19. TCRdb re-called the 5' RACE reads through MiXCR, storing one row per CDR3 protein. This sample has about 560,000 distinct CDR3 sequences, with 17% found just once. Sequencing was carried out using PBMCs or a T cell subset sorted from them (not recorded which). Every receptor here comes from an adult woman who had mild COVID-19 (a few samples of this study predate the infection). Cell type and time point are not known. CDR3s include the opening cysteine and the closing phenylalanine or tryptophan. The D gene is left open where the match is weak. Size is omitted from some rows. Given values are once, few, many or a class for expanded clones.

J gene | D gene | clone size | V gene | CDR3 protein | CDR3 DNA
TRBJ2-1 | TRBD2 | many | TRBV24-1 | CATSDALAGGPINEQFF | TGTGCCACCAGTGATGCCCTAGCGGGAGGGCCTATTAATGAGCAGTTCTTC
TRBJ2-7 | TRBD1 | few | TRBV5-1 | CASSPGDRGGNEQYF | TGCGCCAGCAGCCCGGGGGACAGGGGCGGCAACGAGCAGTACTTC
TRBJ1-2 | TRBD1 | NA | TRBV20-1 | CSALDRGKAYGYTF | TGCAGTGCCCTGGACAGGGGGAAGGCATATGGCTACACCTTC
TRBJ1-1 | TRBD1 | NA | TRBV18 | CASSRTGGKGSEAFF | TGTGCCAGCTCACGAACAGGGGGCAAGGGTTCTGAAGCTTTCTTT
TRBJ2-6 | TRBD2 | NA | TRBV6-2/TRBV6-3 | CASSLSTSGAGANVLTF | TGTGCCAGCAGCCTCTCCACTAGCGGAGCCGGGGCCAACGTCCTGACTTTC
TRBJ1-5 | TRBD1 | NA | TRBV18 | CASSATGVRVGQPQHF | TGTGCCAGCTCAGCTACAGGGGTGAGGGTCGGTCAGCCCCAGCATTTT
TRBJ2-7 | NA | few | TRBV4-3 | CASSQDFRGPYEQYF | TGCGCCAGCAGCCAAGACTTCAGAGGGCCCTACGAGCAGTACTTC
TRBJ2-1 | TRBD1 | few | TRBV5-1 | CASRWGQGALDEQFF | TGCGCCAGCAGGTGGGGACAGGGGGCGCTGGATGAGCAGTTCTTC
TRBJ2-7 | TRBD2 | many | TRBV4-3 | CASSYGLAGASEQYF | TGCGCCAGCAGCTATGGACTAGCGGGAGCATCCGAGCAGTACTTC
TRBJ2-1 | NA | NA | TRBV14 | CASSQDSNEQFF | TGTGCCAGCAGCCAAGACAGCAATGAGCAGTTCTTC
TRBJ1-1 | NA | NA | TRBV27 | CASSLKGNEAFF | TGTGCCAGCAGTTTGAAAGGCAATGAAGCTTTCTTT
TRBJ1-1 | TRBD1 | NA | TRBV6-5 | CASSYGLRGYTEAFF | TGTGCCAGCAGTTACGGGCTCAGGGGGTACACTGAAGCTTTCTTT
TRBJ2-1 | TRBD2 | NA | TRBV27 | CASNPPGGPSYNEQFF | TGTGCCAGCAATCCCCCGGGGGGTCCTTCCTACAATGAGCAGTTCTTC
TRBJ2-7 | TRBD2 | NA | TRBV4-3 | CASSQARAGPSYEQYF | TGCGCCAGCAGCCAAGCCAGAGCGGGACCCTCCTACGAGCAGTACTTC
TRBJ2-3 | TRBD2 | few | TRBV9 | CASSPLASGVRDTQYF | TGTGCCAGCAGCCCCTTGGCTAGCGGGGTCCGGGATACGCAGTATTTT
TRBJ2-7 | TRBD2 | many | TRBV27 | CASSLSPLAGSYEQYF | TGTGCCAGCAGTTTATCTCCCCTAGCGGGTTCCTACGAGCAGTACTTC